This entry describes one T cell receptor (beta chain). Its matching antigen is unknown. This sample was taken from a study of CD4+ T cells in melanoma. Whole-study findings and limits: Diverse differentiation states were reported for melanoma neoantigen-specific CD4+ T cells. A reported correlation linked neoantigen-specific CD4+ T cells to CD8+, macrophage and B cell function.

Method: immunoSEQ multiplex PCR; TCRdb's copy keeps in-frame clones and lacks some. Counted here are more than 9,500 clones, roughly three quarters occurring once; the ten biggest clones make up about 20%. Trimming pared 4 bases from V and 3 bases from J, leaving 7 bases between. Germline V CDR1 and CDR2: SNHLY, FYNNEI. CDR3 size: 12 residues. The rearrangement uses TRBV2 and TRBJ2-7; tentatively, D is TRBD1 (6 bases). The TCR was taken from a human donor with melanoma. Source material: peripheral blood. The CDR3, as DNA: TGTGCCAGCAGTGGGACAGTCTACGAGCAGTACTTC. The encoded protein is CASSGTVYEQYF.